What follows are 24 T cell receptor beta chains derived from one specimen sequenced in a study of cytomegalovirus exposure and HLA in healthy donors. PCR involved 60 Vbeta and 13 Jbeta primers. Clones were sequenced by immunoSEQ multiplex PCR, and TCRdb holds only the in-frame ones, with some missing. The sample includes roughly 62,000 clones, under 80% of them seen just once. Sequencing was done on a sample of PBMCs. The receptor source for this set is a woman aged 25-40 years in good health and CMV-seronegative.

This chain uses TRBV5-1 with TRBJ1-5; possibly TRBD1 for D (5 bases). The CDR3 runs to 14 residues. V was shortened by 0 bases and J by 3 bases, with 7 bases between the two germline ends. Per germline, CDR1 SGHRS and CDR2 YFSETQ. DNA for the CDR3: TGCGCCAGCAGCTTGGGACAGCTCAATCAGCCCCAGCATTTT. It codes for CASSLGQLNQPQHF.

The rearrangement links TRBV9 to TRBJ2-5; TRBD1 might be the D (5 bases). This CDR3 is 20 amino acids long. From germline, CDR1 is SGDLS and CDR2 YYNGEE. V was pared by 0 bases and J by 5 bases, with 29 bases between. The CDR3 protein is CASSVDPFEGRRTIRETQYF. DNA for the CDR3: TGTGCCAGCAGCGTAGATCCATTTGAAGGCCGCCGGACAATAAGGGAGACCCAGTACTTC.

V usage is TRBV5-6 and J usage is TRBJ1-2; no clear D gene. Looked up from germline, CDR1 is SGHDT and CDR2 is YYEEEE. This CDR3 contains 13 residues. Deletions cut 0 bases from V and 4 bases from J, with 7 bases between. CDR3 protein: CASSLAAVYGYTF. CDR3 DNA: TGTGCCAGCAGCTTGGCCGCAGTCTATGGCTACACCTTC.

The V gene is TRBV10-3, the J gene TRBJ2-3; 15 positions match TRBD2. The CDR3 covers 15 residues. V shed 10 bases, J shed 6 bases, and the junction held 8 bases outside the gene matches. In germline, CDR1 is ENHRY, CDR2 SYGVKD. The DNA of the CDR3 is TGTGCCACGGGACTAGCGGGAGGTACGGTTGATACGCAGTATTTT. It codes for CATGLAGGTVDTQYF.

This clone was counted between two and nine times. The chain links TRBV10-3 to TRBJ2-7; the D gene is possibly TRBD2 (5 bases). The CDR3 loop spans 18 amino acids. Germline CDR1 is ENHRY and CDR2 is SYGVKD. The V and J ends lost 1 base and 2 bases respectively, with 21 bases between them. CDR3 DNA: TGTGCCATCAGTGAGTTTGAACCGGGATCCTTATCGGCCTACGAGCAGTACGTC. Translation: CAISEFEPGSLSAYEQYV.

This clone occurred a few times. The chain carries TRBV18 and TRBJ2-6; D gene unclear. The CDR3 runs to 15 residues. V shed 2 bases and J shed 4 bases, with 9 bases lying between them. The germline gives CDR1 KGHSH, CDR2 LQKENI. CDR3 in amino acids: CASSPVQIGANVLTF. DNA of the CDR3: TGTGCCAGCTCACCAGTCCAGATCGGGGCCAACGTCCTGACTTTC.

V gene TRBV6-1 combines with J gene TRBJ2-6; D is uncertain. CDR3 size: 15 residues. CDR1 and CDR2 from the germline V gene are MNHNS and SASEGT. Trimming removed 1 base from V and 1 base from J, with 5 bases in between. CDR3 nucleotides: TGTGCCAGCAGTGAAGTCGGTTCTGGGGCCAACGTCCTGACTTTC. It yields the protein CASSEVGSGANVLTF.

This clone has a single count. J is TRBJ2-1 and V is TRBV7-6; D is unclear. The length of the CDR3 is 14 residues. V lost 1 base, J lost 9 bases, and 13 bases lay in between. CDR1 is SGHVS and CDR2 is FNYEAQ in the germline V gene. The CDR3 here is CASSLVTTASEQFF. Written as DNA, the CDR3 is TGTGCCAGCAGCTTAGTAACGACTGCTAGTGAGCAGTTCTTC. Filled out from reference TRBV7-6 and TRBJ2-1, the complete variable domain reads GAGVSQSPRYKVTKRGQDVALRCDPISGHVSLYWYRQALGQGPEFLTYFNYEAQQDKSGLPNDRFSAERPEGSISTLTIQRTEQRDSAMYRCASSLVTTASEQFFGPGTRLTVL.

This clone appeared a few times. This chain joins TRBV14 and TRBJ1-1; D call uncertain. The V end lost 1 base, the J end lost 0 bases, and 6 bases lay between the germline ends. Germline V CDR1 and CDR2: SGHDN, FVKESK. CDR3 size: 14 residues. CDR3 protein: CASSQAGMNTEAFF. The CDR3 DNA reads TGTGCCAGCAGCCAAGCGGGTATGAACACTGAAGCTTTCTTT.

The chain has TRBV5-1 and TRBJ2-1; TRBD2 matches 7 bases. Germline CDR1 and CDR2: SGHRS and YFSETQ. This CDR3 has 15 amino acids. V shed 6 bases and J 1 base; nucleotides not matched to a gene: 7. CDR3 loop: CASTSGTTSYNEQFF. The CDR3 DNA reads as TGCGCCAGCACCTCCGGGACTACTTCCTACAATGAGCAGTTCTTC.

The chain is built from TRBV5-1 and TRBJ1-3, with 9 bases matching TRBD1. The CDR3 is 13 amino acids. J was trimmed by 7 bases and V by 2 bases; bases with no gene match: 1. Germline values: CDR1 SGHRS, CDR2 YFSETQ. The CDR3 protein is CASSLGQGNTIYF. CDR3 nucleotides: TGCGCCAGCAGCTTAGGACAGGGGAACACCATATATTTT.

This rearrangement joins TRBV7-3 to TRBJ2-1, with TRBD2 matching over 8 bases. Per the germline V gene, CDR1 is SGHTA and CDR2 is FQGTGA. The V and J ends lost 4 bases and 2 bases, in that order; junction bases with no gene match: 7. The CDR3 is 16 amino acids. This chain's CDR3 is CASSSQAGVTYNEQFF. DNA of the CDR3: TGTGCCAGCAGCTCCCAAGCGGGAGTAACCTACAATGAGCAGTTCTTC.

The CDR3 protein is CASSATRGSYEQYV. The CDR3, as DNA: TGTGCCAGCAGCGCTACCAGGGGGTCCTACGAGCAGTACGTC. The chain combines TRBV11-2 with TRBJ2-7; 7 bases align to TRBD1. There are 14 residues in the CDR3. The germline CDR1 and CDR2 sequences are SGHAT and FQNNGV. After removal of 5 bases from V and 1 base from J, the junction contained 5 bases not matched to a gene.

The chain joins TRBV30 to TRBJ2-5, with 8 bases aligning to TRBD1. V was pared by 0 bases and J by 5 bases, with 8 bases of the junction left unmatched. Germline V lookup: CDR1 GTSNPN, CDR2 SVGIG (reference sequence). The CDR3 has 15 residues. The CDR3 is CAWSVQGTGGETQYF. In DNA form, the CDR3 reads TGTGCCTGGAGTGTACAGGGGACAGGAGGGGAGACCCAGTACTTC.

This chain links TRBV5-1 with TRBJ1-5; maybe TRBD1 (6 bases). Trimming cost V 4 bases and J 0 bases, with 11 bases left between them. CDR1 SGHRS and CDR2 YFSETQ come from the germline V gene. The CDR3 has 15 amino acids. The CDR3 DNA reads TGCGCCAGCAGCATGGGGGGCTATAGCAATCAGCCCCAGCATTTT. This sequence encodes CASSMGGYSNQPQHF.

This clone was seen once. The V and J genes are TRBV5-4 and TRBJ2-1; no firm D call. Germline loops: CDR1 SGHNT, CDR2 YYREEE (reference sequence). The CDR3 runs 12 residues. Trimming left V 0 bases short and J 10 bases short, with 8 bases between. The CDR3 loop reads CASSLDMTEQFF. DNA for the CDR3: TGTGCCAGCAGCTTGGACATGACAGAGCAGTTCTTC.

The chain has TRBV11-3 and TRBJ2-7, with 8 nucleotides matching TRBD2. The J segment lost 3 bases and the V segment lost 3 bases, leaving 4 bases of the junction unmatched. The V gene's germline CDR1 is SGHNT and CDR2 YENEEA. This CDR3 region has 14 residues. The chain's CDR3 is CASSFSGTSYEQYF. CDR3 DNA: TGTGCCAGCAGCTTTTCCGGGACTAGCTACGAGCAGTACTTC.

Points on this clone: The sample holds other DNA sequences that translate to the same CDR3. The V gene is TRBV30, the J gene TRBJ1-1; 7 bases fit TRBD1. The germline CDR1 and CDR2 sequences are GTSNPN and SVGIG (reference sequence). Unmatched junction bases numbered 5, after V lost 4 bases and J lost 6 bases. The CDR3 is 12 residues long. Written as DNA, the CDR3 is TGTGCCTGGATTCGACAGGGTCCTGAAGCTTTCTTT. Translating it yields CAWIRQGPEAFF. The full variable domain, its missing parts supplied by reference TRBV30 and TRBJ1-1, is SQTIHQWPATLVQPVGSPLSLECTVEGTSNPNLYWYRQAAGRGLQLLFYSVGIGQISSEVPQNLSASRPQDRQFILSSKKLLLSDSGFYLCAWIRQGPEAFFGQGTRLTVV.

The gene calls are TRBV7-2 and TRBJ2-3; 9 bases match TRBD2. CDR1 SGHTA and CDR2 FQGNSA come from the germline V gene. V shed 5 bases, J shed 3 bases, and the junction held 12 bases outside the gene matches. This CDR3 contains 17 residues. CDR3 loop: CASSPVGAGGRTDTQYF. The CDR3 coding sequence is TGTGCCAGCAGCCCCGTGGGGGCGGGAGGGCGAACAGATACGCAGTATTTT.

This chain connects TRBV7-9 to TRBJ1-1; 7 nucleotides agree with TRBD1. Germline CDR1 reads SEHNR; CDR2 reads FQNEAQ (reference sequence). The CDR3 has 15 residues. V lost 3 bases and J lost 4; bases outside the gene matches: 8. The CDR3 nucleotides are TGTGCCAGCAGCTTGAGGGGGCTGGTGGGCACTGAAGCTTTCTTT. Translated: CASSLRGLVGTEAFF.

The table lists this clone with a few counts. The CDR3 DNA is TGTGCCAGCAGTGAATATTACCAAGTAGCTAATGAAAAACTGTTTTTT. Translation gives CASSEYYQVANEKLFF. The V call is TRBV25-1, the J call TRBJ1-4; no clear D. V was pared by 0 bases and J by 3 bases, with 11 bases between. The germline V gene has CDR1 MGHDK and CDR2 SYGVNS. The CDR3 contains 16 residues.

The genes are TRBV7-9 and TRBJ2-4; 7 bases align to TRBD1. Unmatched junction bases numbered 11, after V lost 1 base and J lost 8 bases. Looked up from germline, CDR1 is SEHNR and CDR2 is FQNEAQ (reference sequence). This CDR3 is 16 amino acids long. The CDR3 is CASSLDGTERGDIQYF. The CDR3 DNA reads as TGTGCCAGCAGCTTAGATGGGACAGAAAGGGGAGACATTCAGTACTTC.

This clone was counted only a few times. The chain couples TRBV30 to TRBJ2-2; no definite D call. Per germline, CDR1 GTSNPN and CDR2 SVGIG (reference sequence). This CDR3 has 13 amino acids. V was cut by 4 bases and J by 1 base, with 7 bases left in between. CDR3 amino acids: CAWTSGNTGELFF. CDR3 DNA sequence: TGTGCCTGGACCTCAGGGAACACCGGGGAGCTGTTTTTT. The complete variable domain, with remaining parts taken from reference TRBV30 and TRBJ2-2, reads SQTIHQWPATLVQPVGSPLSLECTVEGTSNPNLYWYRQAAGRGLQLLFYSVGIGQISSEVPQNLSASRPQDRQFILSSKKLLLSDSGFYLCAWTSGNTGELFFGEGSRLTVL.

The chain has TRBV30 and TRBJ2-3; D remains ambiguous. There are 15 residues in the CDR3. Trimming stripped 5 bases from V and 0 bases from J, with 15 bases between. Germline values: CDR1 GTSNPN, CDR2 SVGIG (reference sequence). CDR3 DNA sequence: TGTGCCTGGGCCCCACTACCCGCGAGCACAGATACGCAGTATTTT. Its translation is CAWAPLPASTDTQYF.